This TCR beta chain was observed in a study of glioma-infiltrating T cells. Overall study results and limits: Tissue-blood divergence was below expectation in non-neoplastic patients, above in gliomas. Very few CDR3 sequences were shared between tissue and blood.

Trimming took off 7 bases at V and 4 bases at J, with 7 bases between the two ends. The CDR3 has 11 residues. Germline V gives CDR1 SGHDN, CDR2 FVKESK. TCR alpha and beta CDR3 regions were amplified from RNA using iRepertoire nested multiplex PCR. One-step reverse transcription and amplification started from around 100-400 ng of tissue mRNA or PBMC total RNA. From the multiplex PCR reads, TCRdb called clonotypes with MiXCR, one entry per CDR3 protein. This table has 100,000 to 150,000 distinct CDR3 sequences, about 22% appearing once. This clonotype was counted a few times. Its antigen is not identified.

The genes are TRBV14 and TRBJ1-1; D ambiguous. The receptor was derived from a human donor with low-grade glioma or glioblastoma, undergoing nonglioma brain surgery, or in good health (not recorded which). Material: glioma tissue, nonneoplastic brain tissue, or PBMCs (not recorded which). In DNA form, the CDR3 reads TGTGCCAGCACATTCATCACTGAAGCTTTCTTT. Translation gives CASTFITEAFF.